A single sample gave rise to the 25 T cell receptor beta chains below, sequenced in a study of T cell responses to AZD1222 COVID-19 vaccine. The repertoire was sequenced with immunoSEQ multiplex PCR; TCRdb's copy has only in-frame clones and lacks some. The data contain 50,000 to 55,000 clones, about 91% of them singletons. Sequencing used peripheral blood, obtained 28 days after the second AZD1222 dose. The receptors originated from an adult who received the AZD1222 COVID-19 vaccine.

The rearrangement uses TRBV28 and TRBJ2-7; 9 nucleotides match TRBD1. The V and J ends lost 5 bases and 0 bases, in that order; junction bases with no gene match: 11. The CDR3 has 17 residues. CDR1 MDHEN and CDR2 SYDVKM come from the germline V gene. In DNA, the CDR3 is TGTGCCAGCAGTGCCGGGACAGGGTCATGGAGCTCCTACGAGCAGTACTTC. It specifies CASSAGTGSWSSYEQYF.

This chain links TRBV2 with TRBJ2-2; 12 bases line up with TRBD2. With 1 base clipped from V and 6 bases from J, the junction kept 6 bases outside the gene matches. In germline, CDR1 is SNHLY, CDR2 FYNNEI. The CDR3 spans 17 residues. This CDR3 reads CASSEGGGLAGAGELFF. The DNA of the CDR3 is TGTGCCAGCAGTGAAGGGGGGGGACTAGCGGGCGCCGGGGAGCTGTTTTTT.

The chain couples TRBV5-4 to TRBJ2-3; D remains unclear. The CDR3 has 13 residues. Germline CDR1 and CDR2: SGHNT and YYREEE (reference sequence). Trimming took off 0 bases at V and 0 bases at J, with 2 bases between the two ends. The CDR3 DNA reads TGTGCCAGCAGCTTGGGTAGCACAGATACGCAGTATTTT. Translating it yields CASSLGSTDTQYF. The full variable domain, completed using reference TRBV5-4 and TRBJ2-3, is ETGVTQSPTHLIKTRGQQVTLRCSSQSGHNTVSWYQQALGQGPQFIFQYYREEENGRGNFPPRFSGLQFPNYSSELNVNALELDDSALYLCASSLGSTDTQYFGPGTRLTVL.

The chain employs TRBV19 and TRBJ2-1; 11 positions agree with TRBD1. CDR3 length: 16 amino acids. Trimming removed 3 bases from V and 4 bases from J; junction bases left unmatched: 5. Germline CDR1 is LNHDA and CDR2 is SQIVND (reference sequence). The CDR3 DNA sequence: TGTGCCAGTAGTATTCCCGGACAGGGGGCTTACAATGAGCAGTTCTTC. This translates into CASSIPGQGAYNEQFF.

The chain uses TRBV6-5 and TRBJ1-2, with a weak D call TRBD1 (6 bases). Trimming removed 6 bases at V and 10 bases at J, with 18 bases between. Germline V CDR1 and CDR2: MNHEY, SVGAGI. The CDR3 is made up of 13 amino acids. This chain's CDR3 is CASRVPTGPFYTF. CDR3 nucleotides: TGTGCCAGCAGGGTACCGACAGGACCTTTCTACACCTTC.

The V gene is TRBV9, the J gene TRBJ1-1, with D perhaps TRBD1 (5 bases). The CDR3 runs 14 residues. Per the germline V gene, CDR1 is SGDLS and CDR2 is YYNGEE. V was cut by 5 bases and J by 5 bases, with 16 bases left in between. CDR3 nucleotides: TGTGCCAGCAGGAAGCTGGGGGATGAAACTGAAGCTTTCTTT. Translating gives CASRKLGDETEAFF.

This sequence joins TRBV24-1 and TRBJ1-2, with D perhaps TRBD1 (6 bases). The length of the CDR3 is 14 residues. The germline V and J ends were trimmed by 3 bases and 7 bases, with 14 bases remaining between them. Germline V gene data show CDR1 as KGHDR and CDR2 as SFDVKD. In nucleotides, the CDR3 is TGTGCCACCAGTGATGCAAGGGGGGCGGTTGGCTACACCTTC. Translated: CATSDARGAVGYTF.

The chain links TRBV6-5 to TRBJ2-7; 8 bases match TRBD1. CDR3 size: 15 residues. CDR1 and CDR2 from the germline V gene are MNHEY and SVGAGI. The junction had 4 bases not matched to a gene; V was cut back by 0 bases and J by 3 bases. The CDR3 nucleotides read TGTGCCAGCAGTTACTCGAAAACAGGGGGCTACGAGCAGTACTTC. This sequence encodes CASSYSKTGGYEQYF.

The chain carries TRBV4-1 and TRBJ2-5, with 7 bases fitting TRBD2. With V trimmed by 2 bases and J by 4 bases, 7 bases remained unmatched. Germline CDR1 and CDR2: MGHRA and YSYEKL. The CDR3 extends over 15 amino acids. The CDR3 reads CASSQLAGVRETQYF. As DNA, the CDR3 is TGCGCCAGCAGCCAATTGGCGGGAGTCAGAGAGACCCAGTACTTC.

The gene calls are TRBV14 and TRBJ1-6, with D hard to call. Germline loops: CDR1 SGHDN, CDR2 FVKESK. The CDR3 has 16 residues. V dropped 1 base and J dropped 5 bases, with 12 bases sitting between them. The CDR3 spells CASSQVGVLNNSPLHF. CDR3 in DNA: TGTGCCAGCAGCCAAGTTGGGGTTCTCAATAATTCACCCCTCCACTTT.

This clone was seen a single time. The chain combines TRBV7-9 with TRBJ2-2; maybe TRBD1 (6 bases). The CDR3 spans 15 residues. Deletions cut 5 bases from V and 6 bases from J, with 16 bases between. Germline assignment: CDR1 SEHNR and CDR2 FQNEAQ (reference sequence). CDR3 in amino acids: CASSQTGMMAGELFF. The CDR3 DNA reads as TGTGCCAGCAGCCAGACAGGAATGATGGCCGGGGAGCTGTTTTTT.

CDR3 DNA sequence: TGTGCCAGCACCCAGGGACACCGCACAGATACGCAGTATTTT. This encodes CASTQGHRTDTQYF. The chain has TRBV9 and TRBJ2-3, with D perhaps matching TRBD1 (6 bases). The germline gives CDR1 SGDLS, CDR2 YYNGEE. Trimming took off 6 bases at V and 1 base at J, with 12 bases between the two ends. This CDR3 comprises 14 residues. The full variable domain, in which reference TRBV9 and TRBJ2-3 provide the parts outside the CDR3, is DSGVTQTPKHLITATGQRVTLRCSPRSGDLSVYWYQQSLDQGLQFLIQYYNGEERAKGNILERFSAQQFPDLHSELNLSSLELGDSALYFCASTQGHRTDTQYFGPGTRLTVL.

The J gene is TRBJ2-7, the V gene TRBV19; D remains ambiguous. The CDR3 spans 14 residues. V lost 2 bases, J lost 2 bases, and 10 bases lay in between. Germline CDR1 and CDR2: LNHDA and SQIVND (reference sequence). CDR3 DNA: TGTGCCAGTAGTATAACCGCAGGACCCTACGAGCAGTACTTC. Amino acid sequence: CASSITAGPYEQYF.

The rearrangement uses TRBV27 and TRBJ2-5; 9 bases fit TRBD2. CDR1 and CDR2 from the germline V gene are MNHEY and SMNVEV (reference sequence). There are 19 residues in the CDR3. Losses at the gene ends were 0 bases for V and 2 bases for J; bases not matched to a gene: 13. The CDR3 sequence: CASSLSGPRASGVQETQYF. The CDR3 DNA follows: TGTGCCAGCAGTTTATCAGGGCCGAGGGCTAGCGGGGTACAAGAGACCCAGTACTTC.

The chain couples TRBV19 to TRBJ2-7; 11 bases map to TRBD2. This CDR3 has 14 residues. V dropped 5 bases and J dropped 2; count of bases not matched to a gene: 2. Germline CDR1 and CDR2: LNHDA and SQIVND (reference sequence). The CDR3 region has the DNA TGTGCCAGTAGTGCGACTAGCGGGGCCTACGAGCAGTACTTC. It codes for CASSATSGAYEQYF.

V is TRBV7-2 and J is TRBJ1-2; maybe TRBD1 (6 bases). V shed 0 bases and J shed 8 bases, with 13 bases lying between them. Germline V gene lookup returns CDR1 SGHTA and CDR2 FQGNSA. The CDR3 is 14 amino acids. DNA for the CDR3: TGTGCCAGCAGCTTAGCCGGGACACAGAACGGCTACACCTTC. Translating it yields CASSLAGTQNGYTF.

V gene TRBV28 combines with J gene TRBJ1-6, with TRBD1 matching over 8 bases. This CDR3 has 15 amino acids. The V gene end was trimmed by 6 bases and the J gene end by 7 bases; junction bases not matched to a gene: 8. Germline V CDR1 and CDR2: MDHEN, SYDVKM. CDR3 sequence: CASSLRDRQNSPLHF. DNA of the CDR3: TGTGCCAGCAGCCTCCGGGACAGGCAGAATTCACCCCTCCACTTT.

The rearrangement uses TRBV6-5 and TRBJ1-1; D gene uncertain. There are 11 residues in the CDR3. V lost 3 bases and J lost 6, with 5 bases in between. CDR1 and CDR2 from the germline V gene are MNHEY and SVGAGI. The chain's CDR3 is CASSYGPEAFF. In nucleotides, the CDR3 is TGTGCCAGCAGTTATGGTCCTGAAGCTTTCTTT.

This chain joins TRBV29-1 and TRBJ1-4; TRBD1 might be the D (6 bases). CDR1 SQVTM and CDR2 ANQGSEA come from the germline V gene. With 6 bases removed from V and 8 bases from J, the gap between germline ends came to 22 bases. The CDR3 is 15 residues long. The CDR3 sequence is CSVTRPQGFREKLFF. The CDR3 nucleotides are TGCAGCGTGACCCGACCCCAGGGGTTTCGGGAAAAACTGTTTTTT.

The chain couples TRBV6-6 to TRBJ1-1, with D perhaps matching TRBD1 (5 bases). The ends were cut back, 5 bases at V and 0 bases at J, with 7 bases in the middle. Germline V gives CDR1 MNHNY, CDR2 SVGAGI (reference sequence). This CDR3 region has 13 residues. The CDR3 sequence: CASSPQVNTEAFF. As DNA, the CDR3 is TGTGCCAGCAGTCCACAGGTGAACACTGAAGCTTTCTTT.

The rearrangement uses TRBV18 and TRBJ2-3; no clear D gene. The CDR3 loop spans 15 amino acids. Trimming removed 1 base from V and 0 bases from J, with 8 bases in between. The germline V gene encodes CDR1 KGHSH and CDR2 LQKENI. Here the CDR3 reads CASSPRISSTDTQYF. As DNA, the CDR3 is TGTGCCAGCTCACCACGGATTTCTAGCACAGATACGCAGTATTTT.

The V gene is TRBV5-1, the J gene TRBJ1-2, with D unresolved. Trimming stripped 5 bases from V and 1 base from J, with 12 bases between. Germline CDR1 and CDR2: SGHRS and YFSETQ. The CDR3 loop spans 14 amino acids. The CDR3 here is CASRPGRHNYGYTF. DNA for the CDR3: TGCGCCAGCAGACCGGGAAGGCATAACTATGGCTACACCTTC.

The CDR3 sequence is CASSERLAGRDTQYF. CDR3 sequence (DNA): TGCGCCAGCAGTGAGAGACTAGCGGGACGGGATACGCAGTATTTT. The rearrangement joins TRBV10-2 to TRBJ2-3; TRBD2 agrees at 11 bases. The length of the CDR3 is 15 residues. Germline loops: CDR1 WSHSY, CDR2 SAAADI. Unmatched junction bases numbered 4, after V lost 2 bases and J lost 6 bases.

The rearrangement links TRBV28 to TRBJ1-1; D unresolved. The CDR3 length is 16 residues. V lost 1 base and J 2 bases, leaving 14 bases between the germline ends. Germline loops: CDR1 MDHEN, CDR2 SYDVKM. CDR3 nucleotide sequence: TGTGCCAGCAGTTTATCAGCGGGGTTCTCAAACACTGAAGCTTTCTTT. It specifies CASSLSAGFSNTEAFF.

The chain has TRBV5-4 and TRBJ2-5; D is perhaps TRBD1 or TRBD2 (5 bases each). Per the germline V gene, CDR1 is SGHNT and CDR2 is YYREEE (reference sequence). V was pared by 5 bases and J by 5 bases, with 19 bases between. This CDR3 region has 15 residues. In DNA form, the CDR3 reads TGTGCCAGCAGTCCCGGGTCGAGGGGCAGGGAGACCCAGTACTTC. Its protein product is CASSPGSRGRETQYF.